These 16 T cell receptor beta chains share one sample of origin, sequenced in a study of blood T cell repertoires in COVID-19. TCRdb's copy holds only in-frame clones and misses some; the assay was immunoSEQ multiplex PCR. The sample consists of some 300,000 clones, 75% to 90% of them appearing once. Material: PBMCs or T cells enriched from blood (not recorded which). Receptor source: a middle-aged woman who had recovered from COVID-19.

This clone was found once. The rearrangement links TRBV7-2 to TRBJ2-1, with D unclear. The V gene lost 3 bases and the J gene lost 7 bases, with 16 bases spanning the gap. The CDR3 is 15 residues long. Germline loops: CDR1 SGHTA, CDR2 FQGNSA. The DNA for the CDR3 is TGTGCCAGCAGCTTCACGGTGGGCGTGGGTAATGAGCAGTTCTTC. Translating gives CASSFTVGVGNEQFF.

J is TRBJ2-2 and V is TRBV19; D might be TRBD1 (6 bases). The CDR3 covers 14 residues. V lost 5 bases and J lost 6, with 13 bases in between. Germline V gives CDR1 LNHDA, CDR2 SQIVND (reference sequence). The DNA for the CDR3 is TGTGCCAGTAGTCGGAATACAGGGCCCGGGGAGCTGTTTTTT. It codes for CASSRNTGPGELFF.

A few counts support this clone. The chain recombines TRBV21-1 with TRBJ1-5. TRBV21-1 represents a pseudogene. This CDR3 contains 12 residues. CDR3 sequence reads: CASSKWSQPQHF. The CDR3 DNA sequence: TGTGCCAGCAGCAAATGGAGTCAGCCCCAGCATTTT.

The V call is TRBV5-4, the J call TRBJ2-3; the D gene is possibly TRBD2 (6 bases). Per germline, CDR1 SGHNT and CDR2 YYREEE (reference sequence). The V gene lost 2 bases and the J gene lost 2 bases, with 15 bases spanning the gap. CDR3 size: 16 residues. CDR3 nucleotide sequence: TGTGCCAGCAGCTTTGGTCTCGCGGGGCCCACAGATACGCAGTATTTT. Translated: CASSFGLAGPTDTQYF.

J is TRBJ1-1 and V is TRBV28; 7 bases agree with TRBD1. Germline loops: CDR1 MDHEN, CDR2 SYDVKM. V shed 4 bases, J shed 0 bases, and the junction held 5 bases outside the gene matches. The CDR3 covers 15 residues. The CDR3 spells CASSYRGWLNTEAFF. CDR3 nucleotides: TGTGCCAGCAGTTACAGGGGATGGCTGAACACTGAAGCTTTCTTT.

The chain has TRBV9 and TRBJ1-6; 7 bases match TRBD1. Germline-derived CDR1 and CDR2 are SGDLS and YYNGEE. The CDR3 runs to 14 residues. V shed 2 bases and J 9 bases; nucleotides not matched to a gene: 5. CDR3 in DNA: TGTGCCAGCAGCGTCTCGCAGGGGGGTTCACCCCTCCACTTT. This encodes CASSVSQGGSPLHF.

CDR3 coding DNA: TGTGCCAGCAGTCCGGGACAGGGGGCGACTTTTTATGGCTACACCTTC. It is translated as CASSPGQGATFYGYTF. The chain uses TRBV27 and TRBJ1-2; 12 bases are shared with TRBD1. CDR1 MNHEY and CDR2 SMNVEV come from the germline V gene (reference sequence). J was trimmed by 5 bases and V by 5 bases; bases with no gene match: 9. CDR3 size: 16 residues.

J is TRBJ2-1 and V is TRBV11-3; D is possibly TRBD2 (5 bases). Looked up from germline, CDR1 is SGHNT and CDR2 is YENEEA. CDR3 length: 16 amino acids. V lost 11 bases to trimming and J lost 3 bases, with 23 bases between them. The CDR3 region has the DNA TGTGCCGGAGCTAAACGCCTGAGGGTATTCTACAATGAGCAGTTCTTC. Its translation is CAGAKRLRVFYNEQFF.

The CDR3 nucleotides are TGCGCCAGCAGCTTTGGGGAGAGTAACTATGGCTACACCTTC. It specifies CASSFGESNYGYTF. The chain recombines TRBV5-1 with TRBJ1-2; D uncertain. Trimming removed 2 bases from V and 1 base from J, with 9 bases in between. Looked up from germline, CDR1 is SGHRS and CDR2 is YFSETQ. CDR3 length: 14 amino acids.

This clone occurred once. V gene TRBV27 combines with J gene TRBJ1-2; D remains unclear. Per the germline V gene, CDR1 is MNHEY and CDR2 is SMNVEV (reference sequence). This CDR3 has 15 amino acids. Between the trimmed V and J ends, which lost 7 bases and 8 bases, there was a span of 23 bases. The CDR3 DNA follows: TGTGCCAGCACCTCGCTGGCAGCGGGATTGAGAGGCTACACCTTC. Translating gives CASTSLAAGLRGYTF.

The rearrangement joins TRBV5-1 to TRBJ1-3; D is perhaps TRBD1 (6 bases). CDR1 SGHRS and CDR2 YFSETQ come from the germline V gene. V dropped 4 bases and J dropped 0 bases, with 11 bases sitting between them. The CDR3 runs to 15 residues. CDR3 residues: CASSVGQNSGNTIYF. As DNA, the CDR3 is TGCGCCAGCAGCGTCGGACAGAACTCTGGAAACACCATATATTTT.

The CDR3 protein is CSASSPQSGRAGNEQFF. The CDR3 nucleotides are TGCAGTGCTAGTTCCCCCCAAAGCGGGAGGGCCGGCAATGAGCAGTTCTTC. This sequence joins TRBV20-1 and TRBJ2-1; 10 bases align to TRBD2. The CDR3 runs 17 residues. V lost 3 bases, J lost 6 bases, and 14 bases stayed unmatched. Germline V gene sequence: CDR1 DFQATT, CDR2 SNEGSKA (reference sequence).

CDR3 coding DNA: TGTGCTAGTGGTTTGGAGCGGGGCGGTCAGCCCCAGCATTTT. It translates to CASGLERGGQPQHF. The rearrangement links TRBV12-5 to TRBJ1-5; D might be TRBD1 (5 bases). The CDR3 sequence is 14 residues long. Germline V gene lookup returns CDR1 LGHNT and CDR2 FRNRAP. V was trimmed by 1 base and J by 6 bases, leaving 10 bases between them.

This rearrangement joins TRBV6-4 to TRBJ1-1; 7 positions agree with TRBD1. This CDR3 comprises 13 residues. V gave up 2 bases and J gave up 8 bases; unmatched junction bases: 5. The germline CDR1 and CDR2 sequences are MRHNA and SNTAGT. This chain's CDR3 is CASSDLPGQEAFF. DNA for the CDR3: TGTGCCAGCAGTGACCTACCGGGACAGGAAGCTTTCTTT.

The chain combines TRBV29-1 with TRBJ1-2; no clear D. Trimming shortened V by 0 bases and J by 6 bases, and 11 bases separated the two germline ends. This CDR3 has 13 residues. The germline CDR1 and CDR2 sequences are SQVTM and ANQGSEA. DNA of the CDR3: TGCAGCGTTGAAGATACGGGGAACCATGGCTACACCTTC. It codes for CSVEDTGNHGYTF.

This rearrangement joins TRBV4-1 to TRBJ1-4; D uncertain. The V gene's germline CDR1 is MGHRA and CDR2 YSYEKL. Trimming took off 0 bases at V and 5 bases at J, with 10 bases between the two ends. CDR3 length equals 15 residues. In DNA, the CDR3 is TGCGCCAGCAGCCAAGAAGAGTTACTGAATGAAAAACTGTTTTTT. Translating gives CASSQEELLNEKLFF.